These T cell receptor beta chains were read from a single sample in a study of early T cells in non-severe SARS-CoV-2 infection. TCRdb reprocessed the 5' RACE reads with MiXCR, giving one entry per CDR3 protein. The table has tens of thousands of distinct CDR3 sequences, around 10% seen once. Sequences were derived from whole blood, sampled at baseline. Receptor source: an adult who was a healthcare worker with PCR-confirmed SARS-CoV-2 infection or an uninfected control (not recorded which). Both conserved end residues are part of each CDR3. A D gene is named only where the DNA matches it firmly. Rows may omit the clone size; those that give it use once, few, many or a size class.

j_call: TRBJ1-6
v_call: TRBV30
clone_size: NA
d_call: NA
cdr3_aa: CAWSDSRGGSSYNSPLHF
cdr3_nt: TGTGCCTGGAGTGACTCCCGGGGGGGGAGCTCCTATAATTCACCCCTCCACTTT

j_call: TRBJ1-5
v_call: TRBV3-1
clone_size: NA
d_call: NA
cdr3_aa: CASSQDLDQPQHF
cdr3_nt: TGTGCCAGCAGCCAAGATCTTGATCAGCCCCAGCATTTT

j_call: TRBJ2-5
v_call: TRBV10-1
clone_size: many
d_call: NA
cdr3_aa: CASSESIRETQYF
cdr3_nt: TGCGCCAGCAGTGAGTCGATCCGAGAGACCCAGTACTTC

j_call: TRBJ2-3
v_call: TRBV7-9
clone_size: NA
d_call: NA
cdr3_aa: CASSTPYTGTPEKLGTDTQYF
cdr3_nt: TGTGCCAGCAGCACGCCTTATACCGGGACACCGGAAAAGTTAGGCACAGATACGCAGTATTTT

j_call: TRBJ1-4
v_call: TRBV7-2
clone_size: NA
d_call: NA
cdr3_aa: CASSSQGEGTNEKLFF
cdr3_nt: TGTGCCAGCAGCTCACAGGGAGAGGGAACTAATGAAAAACTGTTTTTT

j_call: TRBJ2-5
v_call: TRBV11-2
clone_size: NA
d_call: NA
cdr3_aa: CASSLDYGETQYF
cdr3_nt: TGTGCCAGCAGCTTAGATTACGGCGAGACCCAGTACTTC

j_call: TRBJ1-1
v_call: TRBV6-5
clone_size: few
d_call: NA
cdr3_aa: CASSYPAGGSTEAFF
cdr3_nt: TGTGCCAGCAGTTACCCGGCTGGAGGGAGCACTGAAGCTTTCTTT

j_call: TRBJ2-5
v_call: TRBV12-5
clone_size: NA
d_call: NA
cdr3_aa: CAKMWVVDQETQYF
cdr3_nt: TGTGCTAAAATGTGGGTGGTGGACCAAGAGACCCAGTACTTC

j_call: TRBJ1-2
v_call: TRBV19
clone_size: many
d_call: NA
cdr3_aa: CASSFWTADDGYTF
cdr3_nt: TGTGCCAGTAGTTTCTGGACAGCGGATGATGGCTACACCTTC

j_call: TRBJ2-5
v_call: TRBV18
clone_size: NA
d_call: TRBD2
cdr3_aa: CASSRRGEETQYF
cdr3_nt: TGTGCCAGCTCCAGGCGGGGGGAAGAGACCCAGTACTTC

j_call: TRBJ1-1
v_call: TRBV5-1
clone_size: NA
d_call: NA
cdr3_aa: CASSSGLNTEAFF
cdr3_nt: TGCGCCAGCAGCTCCGGGCTGAACACTGAAGCTTTCTTT

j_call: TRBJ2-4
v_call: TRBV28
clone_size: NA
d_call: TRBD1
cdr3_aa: CASSSGQGAVGNIQYF
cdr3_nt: TGTGCCAGCAGTTCTGGACAGGGCGCAGTGGGGAACATTCAGTACTTC

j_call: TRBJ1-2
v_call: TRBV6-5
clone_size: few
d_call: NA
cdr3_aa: CASSRTNYGYTF
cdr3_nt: TGTGCCAGCAGTAGGACTAACTATGGCTACACCTTC

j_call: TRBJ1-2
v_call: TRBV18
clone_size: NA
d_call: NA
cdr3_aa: CASSLRTGNYGYTF
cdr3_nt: TGTGCCAGCTCACTCCGGACGGGAAACTATGGCTACACCTTC

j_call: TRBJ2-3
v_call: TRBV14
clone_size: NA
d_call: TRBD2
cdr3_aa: CASSQSLGTSGNADTQYF
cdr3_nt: TGTGCCAGCAGCCAGTCCCTTGGGACTAGCGGGAACGCAGATACGCAGTATTTT

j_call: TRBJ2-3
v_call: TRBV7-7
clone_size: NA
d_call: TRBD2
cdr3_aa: CASSLSSGGGMQYF
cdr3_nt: TGTGCTAGCAGCTTATCCAGCGGCGGGGGAATGCAGTATTTT

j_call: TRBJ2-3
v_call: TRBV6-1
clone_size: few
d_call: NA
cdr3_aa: CASSERGVLLTDTQYF
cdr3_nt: TGTGCCAGCAGTGAAAGGGGGGTCCTACTCACAGATACGCAGTATTTT

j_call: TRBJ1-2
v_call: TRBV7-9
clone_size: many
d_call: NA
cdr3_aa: CASSSGQLGYGYTF
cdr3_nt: TGTGCCAGCAGCTCAGGACAGCTTGGCTATGGCTACACCTTC

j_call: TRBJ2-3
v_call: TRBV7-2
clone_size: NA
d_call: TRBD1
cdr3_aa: CARSGGQTTDTQYF
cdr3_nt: TGTGCCAGGAGTGGGGGACAGACCACAGATACGCAGTATTTT

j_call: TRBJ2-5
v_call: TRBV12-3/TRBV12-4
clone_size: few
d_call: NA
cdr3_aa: CASSWGWTQYF
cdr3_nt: TGTGCCAGCAGCTGGGGGTGGACCCAGTACTTC

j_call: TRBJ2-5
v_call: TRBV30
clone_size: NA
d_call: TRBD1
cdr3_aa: CAWGQGRETQYF
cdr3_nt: TGTGCCTGGGGACAGGGGCGGGAGACCCAGTACTTC

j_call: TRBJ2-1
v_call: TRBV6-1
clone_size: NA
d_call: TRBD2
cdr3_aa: CASSEFLAGDTYNEQFF
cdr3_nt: TGTGCCAGCAGTGAATTTTTGGCGGGAGACACCTACAATGAGCAGTTCTTC

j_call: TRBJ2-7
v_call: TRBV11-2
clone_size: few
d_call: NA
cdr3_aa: CASSLSRDLYEQYF
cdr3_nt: TGTGCCAGCAGCCTTTCGAGAGATCTCTACGAGCAGTACTTC

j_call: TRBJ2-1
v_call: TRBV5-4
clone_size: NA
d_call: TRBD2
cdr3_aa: CASSEGLAGGPGEQFF
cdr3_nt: TGTGCCAGCAGTGAGGGACTAGCGGGAGGGCCTGGTGAGCAGTTCTTC

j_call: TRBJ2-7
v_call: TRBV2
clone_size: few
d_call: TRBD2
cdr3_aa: CASRGTSGMLGQYF
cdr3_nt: TGTGCCAGCAGAGGGACTAGCGGGATGCTGGGGCAGTACTTC

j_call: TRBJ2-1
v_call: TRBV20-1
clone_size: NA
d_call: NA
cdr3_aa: CSARDSKTTHNEQFF
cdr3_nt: TGCAGTGCTAGAGATTCAAAAACCACCCACAATGAGCAGTTCTTC

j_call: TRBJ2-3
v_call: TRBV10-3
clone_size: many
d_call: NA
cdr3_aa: CAISGSLGVSTDTQYF
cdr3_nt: TGTGCCATCAGTGGCTCCCTCGGGGTCAGCACAGATACGCAGTATTTT

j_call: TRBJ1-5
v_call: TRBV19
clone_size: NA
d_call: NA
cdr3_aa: CASSIGAQPQHF
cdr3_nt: TGTGCCAGTAGTATTGGTGCTCAGCCCCAGCATTTT

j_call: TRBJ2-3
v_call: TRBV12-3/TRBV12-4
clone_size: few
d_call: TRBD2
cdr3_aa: CASSFLTSGGTDTQYF
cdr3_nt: TGTGCCAGCAGTTTCTTGACTAGCGGGGGCACAGATACGCAGTATTTT

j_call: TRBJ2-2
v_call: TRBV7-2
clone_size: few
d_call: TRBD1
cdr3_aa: CASSLVLDRVTGELFF
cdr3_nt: TGTGCCAGCAGCTTAGTCTTGGACAGGGTCACCGGGGAGCTGTTTTTT

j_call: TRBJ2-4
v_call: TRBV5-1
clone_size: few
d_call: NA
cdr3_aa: CASRGEVAVDIQYF
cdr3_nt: TGCGCCAGCCGAGGGGAGGTAGCGGTGGACATTCAGTACTTC

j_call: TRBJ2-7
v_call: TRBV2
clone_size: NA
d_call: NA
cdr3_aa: CASSLEIYEQYF
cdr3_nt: TGTGCCAGCAGTCTGGAGATCTACGAGCAGTACTTC

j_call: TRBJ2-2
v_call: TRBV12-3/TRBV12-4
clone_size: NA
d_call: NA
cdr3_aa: CASSLALLTHTGELFF
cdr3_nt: TGTGCCAGCAGTTTAGCCCTTTTGACACACACCGGGGAGCTGTTTTTT

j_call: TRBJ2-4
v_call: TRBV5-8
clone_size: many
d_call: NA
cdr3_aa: CAPGALAKNIQYF
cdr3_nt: TGTGCCCCGGGGGCGCTAGCCAAAAACATTCAGTACTTC

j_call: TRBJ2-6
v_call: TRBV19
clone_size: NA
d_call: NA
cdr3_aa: CASIGGRLANVLTF
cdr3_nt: TGTGCCAGTATCGGCGGGCGGTTGGCGAACGTCCTGACTTTC

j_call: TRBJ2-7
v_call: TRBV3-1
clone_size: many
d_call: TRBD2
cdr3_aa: CASSQGTSLYEQYF
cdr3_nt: TGTGCCAGCAGCCAAGGGACTAGTCTCTACGAGCAGTACTTC

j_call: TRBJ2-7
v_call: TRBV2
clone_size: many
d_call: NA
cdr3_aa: CASSEDRVSGGEQYF
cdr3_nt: TGTGCCAGCAGTGAGGACCGGGTATCGGGTGGCGAGCAGTACTTC

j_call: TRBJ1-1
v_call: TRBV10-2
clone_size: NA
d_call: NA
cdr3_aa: CASCLAGNTEAFF
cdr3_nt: TGCGCCAGCTGCCTGGCAGGGAACACTGAAGCTTTCTTT

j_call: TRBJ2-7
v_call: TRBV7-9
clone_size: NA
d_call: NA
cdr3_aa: CASSLGVVDLSYEQYF
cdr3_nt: TGTGCCAGCAGCTTAGGGGTCGTGGACCTCTCCTACGAGCAGTACTTC

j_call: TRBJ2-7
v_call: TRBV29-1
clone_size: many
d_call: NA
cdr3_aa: CSVAKGDEQYF
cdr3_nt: TGCAGCGTTGCTAAGGGGGACGAGCAGTACTTC

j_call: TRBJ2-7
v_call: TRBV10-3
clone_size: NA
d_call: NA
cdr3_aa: CAISERTASTYEQYF
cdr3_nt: TGTGCCATCAGTGAGAGGACAGCTTCTACCTACGAGCAGTACTTC

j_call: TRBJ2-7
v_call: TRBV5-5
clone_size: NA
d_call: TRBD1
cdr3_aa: CASSSSGTAYEQYF
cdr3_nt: TGTGCCAGCAGCTCGTCCGGGACAGCCTACGAGCAGTACTTC